This record looks at one TCR beta chain sequence and its context. The antigen remains undetermined. The sample comes from a study of graft-versus-host responses after intestinal transplantation. About the study: Recipients received multivisceral, liver-intestinal, or isolated intestinal transplants. Anti-thymocyte globulin induction preceded about 3 years of tacrolimus and steroid maintenance in all recipients.

Study-level results: In patients with graft-donor T cell macrochimerism, allograft graft-versus-host to host-versus-graft clonal ratios were high. Recipient marrow held GvH clones, some first seen in ileum or blood.

Between the trimmed V and J ends, which lost 0 bases and 8 bases, there was a span of 13 bases. Germline values: CDR1 SEHNR, CDR2 FQNEAQ (reference sequence). CDR3 length equals 15 residues. Measured with immunoSEQ multiplex PCR; TCRdb has only the in-frame clones, and not every one. The data contain 84,000 or so clones, more than 90% of them seen just once; the ten biggest clones take up about 0.3%. This chain connects TRBV7-9 to TRBJ1-4, with a tentative D call TRBD1 (6 bases). This receptor was identified in a human donor who received an intestinal transplant. This material consisted of unstimulated CD4+ T cells sorted from spleen or lymph node cells, taken before intestinal transplant. The CDR3 nucleotides are TGTGCCAGCAGCTTAGCGCAGGGGAGAGGGGAAAAACTGTTTTTT. This gives the protein CASSLAQGRGEKLFF.